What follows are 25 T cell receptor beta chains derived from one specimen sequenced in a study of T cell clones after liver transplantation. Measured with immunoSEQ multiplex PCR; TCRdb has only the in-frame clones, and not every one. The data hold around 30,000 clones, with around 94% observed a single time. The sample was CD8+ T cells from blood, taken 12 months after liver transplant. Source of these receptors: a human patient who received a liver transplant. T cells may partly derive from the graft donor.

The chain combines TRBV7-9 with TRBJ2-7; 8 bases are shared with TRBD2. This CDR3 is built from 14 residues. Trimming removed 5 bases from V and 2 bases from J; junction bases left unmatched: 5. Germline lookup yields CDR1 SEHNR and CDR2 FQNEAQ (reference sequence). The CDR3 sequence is CASSTVAGPYEQYF. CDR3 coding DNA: TGTGCCAGCAGCACCGTAGCGGGACCCTACGAGCAGTACTTC.

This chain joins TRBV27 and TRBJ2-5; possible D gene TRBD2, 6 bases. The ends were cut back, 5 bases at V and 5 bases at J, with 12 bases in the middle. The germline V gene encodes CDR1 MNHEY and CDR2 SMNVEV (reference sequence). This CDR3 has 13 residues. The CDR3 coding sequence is TGTGCCAGCAGTATTACTAGCTTGGAGACCCAGTACTTC. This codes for CASSITSLETQYF.

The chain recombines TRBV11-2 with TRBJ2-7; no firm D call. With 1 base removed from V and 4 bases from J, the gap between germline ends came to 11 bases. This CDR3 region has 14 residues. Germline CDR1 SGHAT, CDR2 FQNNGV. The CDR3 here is CASSLGGHKYEQYF. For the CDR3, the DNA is TGTGCCAGCAGCTTAGGTGGGCATAAATACGAGCAGTACTTC.

The CDR3 DNA follows: TGTGCCAGCAGCGCCGCCGGGACTAGCTCCTACAATGAGCAGTTCTTC. It is translated as CASSAAGTSSYNEQFF. This chain connects TRBV9 to TRBJ2-1; 8 positions agree with TRBD2. The CDR3 has 16 residues. Trimming took 3 bases from V and 0 from J; bases not matched to a gene: 5. CDR1 SGDLS and CDR2 YYNGEE come from the germline V gene.

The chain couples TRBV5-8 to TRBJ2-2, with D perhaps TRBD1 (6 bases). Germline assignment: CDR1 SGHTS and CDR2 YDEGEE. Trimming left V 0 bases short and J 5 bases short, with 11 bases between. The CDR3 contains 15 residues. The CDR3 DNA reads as TGTGCCAGCAGCTTGGTGGGACAACGAACCGGGGAGCTGTTTTTT. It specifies CASSLVGQRTGELFF.

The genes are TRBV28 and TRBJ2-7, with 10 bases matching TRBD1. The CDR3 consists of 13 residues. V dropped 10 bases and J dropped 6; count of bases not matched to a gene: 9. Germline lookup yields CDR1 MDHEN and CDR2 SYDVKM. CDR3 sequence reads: CAMSGTGDLEQYF. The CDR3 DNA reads TGTGCCATGTCCGGGACAGGGGACCTCGAGCAGTACTTC.

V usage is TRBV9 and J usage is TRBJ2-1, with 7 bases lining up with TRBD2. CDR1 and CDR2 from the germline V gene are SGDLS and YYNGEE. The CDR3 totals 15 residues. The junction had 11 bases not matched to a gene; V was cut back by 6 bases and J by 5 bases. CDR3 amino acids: CASTKWGGSNNEQFF. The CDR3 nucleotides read TGTGCCAGCACCAAGTGGGGCGGGAGTAACAATGAGCAGTTCTTC.

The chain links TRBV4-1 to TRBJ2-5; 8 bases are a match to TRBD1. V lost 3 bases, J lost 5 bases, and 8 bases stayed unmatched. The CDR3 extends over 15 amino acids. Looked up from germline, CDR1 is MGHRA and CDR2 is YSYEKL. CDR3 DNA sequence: TGCGCCAGCAGCCACGGACAGGGAGGTGCGGAGACCCAGTACTTC. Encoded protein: CASSHGQGGAETQYF.

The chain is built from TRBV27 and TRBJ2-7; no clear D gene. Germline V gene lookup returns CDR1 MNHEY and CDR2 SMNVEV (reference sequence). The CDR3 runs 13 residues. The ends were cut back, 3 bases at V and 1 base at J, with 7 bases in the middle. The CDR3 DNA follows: TGTGCCAGCAGTTTCGGGCGTTCCTACGAGCAGTACTTC. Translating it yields CASSFGRSYEQYF.

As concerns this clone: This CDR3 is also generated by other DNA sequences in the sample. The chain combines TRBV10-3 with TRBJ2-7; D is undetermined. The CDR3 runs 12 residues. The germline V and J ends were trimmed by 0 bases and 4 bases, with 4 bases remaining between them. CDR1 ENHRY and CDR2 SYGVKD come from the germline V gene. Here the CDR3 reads CAISESWYEQYF. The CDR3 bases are TGTGCCATCAGTGAGTCGTGGTACGAGCAGTACTTC.

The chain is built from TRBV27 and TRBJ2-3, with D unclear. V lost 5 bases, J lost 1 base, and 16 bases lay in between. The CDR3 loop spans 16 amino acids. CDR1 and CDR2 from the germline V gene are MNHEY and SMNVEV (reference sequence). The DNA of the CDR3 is TGTGCCAGCAGTGAGACCCCGGTGCTTGGCACAGATACGCAGTATTTT. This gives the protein CASSETPVLGTDTQYF.

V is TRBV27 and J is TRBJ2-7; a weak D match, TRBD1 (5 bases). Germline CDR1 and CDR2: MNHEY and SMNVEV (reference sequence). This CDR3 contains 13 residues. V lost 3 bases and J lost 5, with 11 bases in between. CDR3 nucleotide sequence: TGTGCCAGCAGTTTTCTGCAGGGTAACGAGCAGTACTTC. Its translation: CASSFLQGNEQYF.

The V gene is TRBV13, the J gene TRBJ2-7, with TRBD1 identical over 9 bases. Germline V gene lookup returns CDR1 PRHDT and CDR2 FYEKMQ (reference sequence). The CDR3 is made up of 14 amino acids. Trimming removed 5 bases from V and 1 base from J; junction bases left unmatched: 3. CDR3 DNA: TGTGCCAGCAGCATCGGACAGGGGTCCTACGAGCAGTACTTC. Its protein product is CASSIGQGSYEQYF.

Here the CDR3 reads CASSLGIGQETQYF. Here the CDR3 DNA reads TGTGCCAGCAGCTTAGGGATCGGACAAGAGACCCAGTACTTC. This chain uses TRBV7-9 with TRBJ2-5; D not resolved. V lost 1 base to trimming and J lost 2 bases, with 8 bases between them. Germline CDR1 reads SEHNR; CDR2 reads FQNEAQ (reference sequence). The CDR3 has 14 amino acids.

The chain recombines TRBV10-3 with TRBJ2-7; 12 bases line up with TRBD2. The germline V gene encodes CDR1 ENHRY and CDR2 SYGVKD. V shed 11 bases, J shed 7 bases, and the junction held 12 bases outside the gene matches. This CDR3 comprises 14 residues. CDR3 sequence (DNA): TGTGCCGTGACTAGCGGGAGTTCCGCCGGGGAGCAGTACTTC. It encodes CAVTSGSSAGEQYF.

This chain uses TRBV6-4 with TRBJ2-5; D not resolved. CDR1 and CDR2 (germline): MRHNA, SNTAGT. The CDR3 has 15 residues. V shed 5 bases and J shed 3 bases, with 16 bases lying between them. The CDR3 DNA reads TGTGCCAGCAGTCTGAAGGTACGGTATAAAGAGACCCAGTACTTC. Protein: CASSLKVRYKETQYF.

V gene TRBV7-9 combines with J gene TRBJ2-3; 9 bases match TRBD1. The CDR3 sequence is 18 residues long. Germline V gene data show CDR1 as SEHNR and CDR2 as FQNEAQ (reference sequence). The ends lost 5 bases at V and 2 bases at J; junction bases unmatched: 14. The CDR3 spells CASSHRTGAWGHTDTQYF. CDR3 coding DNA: TGTGCCAGCAGCCATCGGACAGGGGCGTGGGGACACACAGATACGCAGTATTTT.

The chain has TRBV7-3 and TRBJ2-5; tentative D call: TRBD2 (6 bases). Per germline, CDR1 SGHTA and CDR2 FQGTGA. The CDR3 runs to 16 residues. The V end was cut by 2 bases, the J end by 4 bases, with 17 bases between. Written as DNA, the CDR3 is TGTGCCAGCAGCTTACGAGTCGGGGGTTCCCGAGAGACCCAGTACTTC. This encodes CASSLRVGGSRETQYF.

This CDR3 reads CASSLFRSGANVLTF. In nucleotides, the CDR3 is TGTGCCAGCAGTTTATTTAGATCTGGGGCCAACGTCCTGACTTTC. This sequence joins TRBV27 and TRBJ2-6; D remains ambiguous. Germline assignment: CDR1 MNHEY and CDR2 SMNVEV (reference sequence). The V end was cut by 1 base, the J end by 1 base, with 5 bases between. The CDR3 consists of 15 residues.

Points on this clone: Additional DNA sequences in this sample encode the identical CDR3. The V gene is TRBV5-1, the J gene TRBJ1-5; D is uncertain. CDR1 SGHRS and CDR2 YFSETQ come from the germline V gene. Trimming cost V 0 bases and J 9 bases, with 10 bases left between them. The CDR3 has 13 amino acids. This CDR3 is CASSLEGDRPQHF. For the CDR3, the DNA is TGCGCCAGCAGCTTGGAAGGTGATCGGCCCCAGCATTTT.

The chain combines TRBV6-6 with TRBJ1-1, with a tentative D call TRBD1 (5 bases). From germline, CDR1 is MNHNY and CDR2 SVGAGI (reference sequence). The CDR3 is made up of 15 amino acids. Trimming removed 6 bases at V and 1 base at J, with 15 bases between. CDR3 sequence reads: CASRAGTAENTEAFF. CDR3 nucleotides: TGTGCCAGCAGAGCGGGGACTGCCGAGAACACTGAAGCTTTCTTT.

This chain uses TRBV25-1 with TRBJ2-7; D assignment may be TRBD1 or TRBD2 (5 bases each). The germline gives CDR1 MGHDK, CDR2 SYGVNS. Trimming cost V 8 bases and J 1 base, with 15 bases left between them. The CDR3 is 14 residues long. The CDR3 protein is CASASGTPSYEQYF. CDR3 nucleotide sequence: TGTGCCAGCGCATCCGGGACGCCATCCTACGAGCAGTACTTC.

CDR3 sequence: CASTPGGLAGVRETQYF. CDR3 DNA sequence: TGCGCCAGCACCCCCGGAGGACTAGCGGGAGTTAGGGAGACCCAGTACTTC. The genes are TRBV10-2 and TRBJ2-5, with 13 bases matching TRBD2. V lost 7 bases to trimming and J lost 5 bases; unmatched junction nucleotides: 13. CDR1 WSHSY and CDR2 SAAADI come from the germline V gene. The CDR3 spans 17 residues.

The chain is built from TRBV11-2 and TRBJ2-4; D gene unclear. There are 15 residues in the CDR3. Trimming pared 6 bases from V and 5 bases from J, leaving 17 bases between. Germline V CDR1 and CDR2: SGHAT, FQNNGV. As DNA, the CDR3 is TGTGCCAGCAGTGATTGGGCCCTTGGCCAAAACATTCAGTACTTC. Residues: CASSDWALGQNIQYF.

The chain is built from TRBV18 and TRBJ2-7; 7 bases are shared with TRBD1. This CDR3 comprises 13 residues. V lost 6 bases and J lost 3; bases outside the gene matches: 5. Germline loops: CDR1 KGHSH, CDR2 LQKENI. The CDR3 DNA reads TGTGCCAGCTCGGGGACAGACAACTACGAGCAGTACTTC. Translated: CASSGTDNYEQYF.